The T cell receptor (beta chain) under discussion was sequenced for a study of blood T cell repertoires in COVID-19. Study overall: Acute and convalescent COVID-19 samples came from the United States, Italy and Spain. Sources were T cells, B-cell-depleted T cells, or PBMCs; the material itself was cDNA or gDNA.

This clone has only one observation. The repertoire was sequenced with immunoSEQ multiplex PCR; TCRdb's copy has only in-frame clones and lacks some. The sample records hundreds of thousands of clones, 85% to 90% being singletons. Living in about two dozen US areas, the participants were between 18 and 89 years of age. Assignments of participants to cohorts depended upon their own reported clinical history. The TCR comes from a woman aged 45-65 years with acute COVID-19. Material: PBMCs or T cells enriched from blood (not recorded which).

CDR3 in amino acids: CASSKGTGSGEQYF. CDR3 coding DNA: TGTGCCAGCAGCAAGGGCACGGGGTCCGGCGAGCAGTACTTC. The chain uses TRBV7-6 and TRBJ2-7, with D perhaps matching TRBD2 (5 bases). CDR1 and CDR2 from the germline V gene are SGHVS and FNYEAQ. CDR3 length: 14 amino acids. Trimming stripped 5 bases from V and 6 bases from J, with 17 bases between.